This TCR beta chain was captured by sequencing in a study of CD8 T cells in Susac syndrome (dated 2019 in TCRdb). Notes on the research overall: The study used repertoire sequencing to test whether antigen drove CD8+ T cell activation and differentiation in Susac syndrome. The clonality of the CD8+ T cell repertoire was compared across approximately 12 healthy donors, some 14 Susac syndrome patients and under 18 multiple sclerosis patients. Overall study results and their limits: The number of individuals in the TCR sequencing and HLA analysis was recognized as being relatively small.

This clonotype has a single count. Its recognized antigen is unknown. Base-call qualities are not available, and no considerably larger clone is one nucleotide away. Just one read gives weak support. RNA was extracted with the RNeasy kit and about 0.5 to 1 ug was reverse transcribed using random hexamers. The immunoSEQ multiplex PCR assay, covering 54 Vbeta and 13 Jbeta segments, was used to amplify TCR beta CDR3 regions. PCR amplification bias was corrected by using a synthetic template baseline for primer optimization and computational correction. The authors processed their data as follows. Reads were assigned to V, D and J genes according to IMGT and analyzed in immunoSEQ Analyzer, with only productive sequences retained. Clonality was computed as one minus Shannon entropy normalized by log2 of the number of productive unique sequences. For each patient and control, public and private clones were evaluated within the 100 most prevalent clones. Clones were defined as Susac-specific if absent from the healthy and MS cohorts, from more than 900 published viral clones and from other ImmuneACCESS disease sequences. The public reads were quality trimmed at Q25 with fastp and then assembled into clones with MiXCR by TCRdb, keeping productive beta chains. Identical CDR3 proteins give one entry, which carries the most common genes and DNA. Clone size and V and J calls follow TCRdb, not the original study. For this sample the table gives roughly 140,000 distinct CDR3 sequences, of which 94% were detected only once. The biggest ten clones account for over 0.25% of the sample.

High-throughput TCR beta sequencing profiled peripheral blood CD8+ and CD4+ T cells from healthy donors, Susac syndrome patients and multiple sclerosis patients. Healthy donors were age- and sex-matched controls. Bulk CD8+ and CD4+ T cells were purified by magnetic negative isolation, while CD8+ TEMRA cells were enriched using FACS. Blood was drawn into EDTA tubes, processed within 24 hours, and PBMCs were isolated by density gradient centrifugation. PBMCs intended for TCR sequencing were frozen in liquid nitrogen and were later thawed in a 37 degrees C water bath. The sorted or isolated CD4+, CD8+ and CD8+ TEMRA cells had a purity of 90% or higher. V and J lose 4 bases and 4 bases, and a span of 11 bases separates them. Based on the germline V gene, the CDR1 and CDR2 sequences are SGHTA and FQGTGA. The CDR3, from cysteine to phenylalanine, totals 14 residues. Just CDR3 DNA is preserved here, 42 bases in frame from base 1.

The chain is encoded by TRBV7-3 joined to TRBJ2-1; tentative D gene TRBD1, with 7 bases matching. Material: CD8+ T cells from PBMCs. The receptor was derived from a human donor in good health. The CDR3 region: CASSSAGQYNEQFF. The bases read TGTGCCAGCAGCTCCGCGGGACAGTACAATGAGCAGTTCTTC.